This T cell receptor beta chain is from a study of T cells expressing NK-cell markers. Germline assignment: CDR1 ENHRY and CDR2 SYGVKD. CDR3 size: 15 residues. TCRdb re-called the 5' RACE reads; every CDR3 protein appears as one record, without DNA. In total, the table holds a few hundred thousand distinct CDR3 sequences. Source material: blood T cells: a sorted CD56 or NKG2C T cell subset, CD4+ or CD8+ T cells, or bulk PBMC T cells (not recorded which). V gene TRBV10-3 combines with J gene TRBJ2-7; TCRdb outputs TRBD2, but without DNA this stays unchecked. The receptor comes from a man aged 18-75 years in good health. The CDR3 is CAISEGAGGNYEQYF.